This passage covers 29 T cell receptor beta chains from one sample sequenced in a study. TCRdb re-derived calls from the 5' RACE reads in MiXCR, one entry per CDR3 protein. This table has tens of thousands of distinct CDR3 sequences, roughly 28% appearing once. The sample taken for sequencing was naive CD4+ T cells sorted from blood. Regarding subset: naive CD4+ T cells, CD4+CD45RA+CD25-. Receptors were obtained from a female donor with breast cancer.

This chain joins TRBV5-1 and TRBJ2-5; D call uncertain. V dropped 2 bases and J dropped 1 base, with 6 bases sitting between them. Germline assignment: CDR1 SGHRS and CDR2 YFSETQ. The CDR3 runs 13 residues. This CDR3 is CASSFSPQETQYF. The CDR3 DNA sequence: TGCGCCAGCAGCTTTAGCCCCCAAGAGACCCAGTACTTC. Based on the CDR3 plus reference TRBV5-1 and TRBJ2-5, the full variable domain is KAGVTQTPRYLIKTRGQQVTLSCSPISGHRSVSWYQQTPGQGLQFLFEYFSETQRNKGNFPGRFSGRQFSNSRSEMNVSTLELGDSALYLCASSFSPQETQYFGPGTRLLVL.

This sequence joins TRBV28 and TRBJ2-3; 8 bases align to TRBD2. The CDR3 extends over 16 amino acids. Germline loops: CDR1 MDHEN, CDR2 SYDVKM. The V and J ends lost 6 bases and 6 bases, in that order; junction bases with no gene match: 14. CDR3 coding DNA: TGTGCCAGCAGGACTTATAGCGGGGCGGGGGCGGATACGCAGTATTTT. Translation: CASRTYSGAGADTQYF.

This clonotype showed up just a few times. The chain employs TRBV4-2 and TRBJ1-4; 8 bases are shared with TRBD1. V trimming: 1 base; J trimming: 6 bases; junction bases outside the gene matches: 7. CDR1 is LGHNA, CDR2 YNFKEQ, per germline. The CDR3 extends over 16 amino acids. The CDR3 DNA sequence: TGTGCCAGCAGCCAAGCGACAGGGGTAGTTGATGAAAAACTGTTTTTT. Protein product: CASSQATGVVDEKLFF.

As DNA, the CDR3 is TGTGCCACCAGCAGAGACAGGGTAGAACGGCCCCTCCACTTT. It encodes CATSRDRVERPLHF. The chain combines TRBV15 with TRBJ1-6; D might be TRBD1 (5 bases). This CDR3 is 14 amino acids long. Germline-derived CDR1 and CDR2 are LNHNV and YYDKDF (reference sequence). Trimming took off 0 bases at V and 13 bases at J, with 13 bases between the two ends.

The sample holds many counts of this clonotype. The rearrangement joins TRBV5-1 to TRBJ1-2, with TRBD1 identical over 7 bases. The V and J ends lost 4 bases and 2 bases, in that order; junction bases with no gene match: 2. Germline V gene data show CDR1 as SGHRS and CDR2 as YFSETQ. The CDR3 length is 13 residues. CDR3 in amino acids: CASSVTGNYGYTF. CDR3 DNA: TGCGCCAGCAGCGTGACAGGGAACTATGGCTACACCTTC.

As regards this clonotype: This could be a read error, since a much larger clone is one nucleotide away. The rearrangement uses TRBV15 and TRBJ2-7; D is perhaps TRBD1 (6 bases). Germline lookup yields CDR1 LNHNV and CDR2 YYDKDF (reference sequence). The CDR3 has 14 residues. The CDR3: CTTSRDTFRYEQYF. CDR3 nucleotide sequence: TGTACCACCAGCCGGGACACATTCCGGTACGAGCAGTACTTC.

In this sample, this clonotype turned up a few times. The gene calls are TRBV7-9 and TRBJ2-5; 9 bases map to TRBD1. The CDR3 totals 14 residues. The trim removed 5 bases at V and 4 bases at J, leaving 5 bases unmatched. Germline V gives CDR1 SEHNR, CDR2 FQNEAQ (reference sequence). CDR3 coding DNA: TGTGCCAGCAGCCAAGGGACAGGGCGAGAGACCCAGTACTTC. Protein: CASSQGTGRETQYF.

Here the CDR3 DNA reads TGTGCCAGCAGCTTGAGGACGACATGCGAGGCTTTCTTT. The encoded protein is CASSLRTTCEAFF. The V gene is TRBV5-5, the J gene TRBJ1-1, with D hard to call. Germline V gives CDR1 SGHKS, CDR2 YYEKEE (reference sequence). This CDR3 region has 13 residues. Trimming stripped 1 base from V and 11 bases from J, with 15 bases between.

A few counts support this clonotype. The chain couples TRBV20-1 to TRBJ1-4, with 9 nucleotides matching TRBD1. Trimming cost V 2 bases and J 5 bases; bases outside gene matches: 9. The CDR3 contains 16 residues. Looked up from germline, CDR1 is DFQATT and CDR2 is SNEGSKA (reference sequence). The DNA for the CDR3 is TGCAGTGCTAGACTCCCGGGACAGGGATGGAATGAAAAACTGTTTTTT. This gives the protein CSARLPGQGWNEKLFF.

This rearrangement joins TRBV12-3 or TRBV12-4 to TRBJ2-6; no clear D. The ends were cut back, 7 bases at V and 0 bases at J, with 7 bases in the middle. The CDR3 contains 14 residues. CDR3 region: CASKRDSGANVLTF. The CDR3 DNA sequence: TGTGCCAGCAAGAGAGACTCTGGGGCCAACGTCCTGACTTTC.

In this sample, this clonotype turned up many times. V usage is TRBV6-1 and J usage is TRBJ1-4; a possible D gene is TRBD1 (6 bases). V was pared by 2 bases and J by 2 bases, with 12 bases between. Germline CDR1 and CDR2: MNHNS and SASEGT. CDR3 size: 16 residues. In nucleotides, the CDR3 is TGTGCCAGCAGTGAACGAGGGGGAGAGACTAATGAAAAACTGTTTTTT. The encoded protein is CASSERGGETNEKLFF.

Points on this clonotype: A clone one base away is much larger, so this may be a read error. The V gene is TRBV7-8, the J gene TRBJ2-2, with D possibly being TRBD2 (5 bases). Per germline, CDR1 SGHVS and CDR2 FQNEAQ. CDR3 size: 12 residues. CDR3 bases: TGTGCCAGCAGCTCAGACACCGGGGAGCCGTTTTTT. It codes for CASSSDTGEPFF.

The sample holds a few counts of this clonotype. CDR3 protein: CASSQDGAGGGADTQYF. The CDR3 nucleotides are TGTGCCAGCAGCCAAGATGGAGCGGGAGGAGGGGCAGATACGCAGTATTTT. The chain employs TRBV4-2 and TRBJ2-3, with 9 bases fitting TRBD2. The CDR3 covers 17 residues. From germline, CDR1 is LGHNA and CDR2 YNFKEQ. Trimming at V came to 0 bases and at J to 4 bases, leaving 8 bases not matched to a gene.

The chain employs TRBV10-3 and TRBJ2-4; D perhaps matches TRBD2 (5 bases). Trimming took off 3 bases at V and 1 base at J, with 13 bases between the two ends. The CDR3 runs 16 residues. Germline CDR1 is ENHRY and CDR2 is SYGVKD. The DNA of the CDR3 is TGTGCCATCAGTGACGGGGATAAATCGGCCAAAAACATTCAGTACTTC. It encodes CAISDGDKSAKNIQYF.

J is TRBJ2-5 and V is TRBV4-2; 9 nucleotides align to TRBD2. The germline CDR1 and CDR2 sequences are LGHNA and YNFKEQ. The CDR3 runs 16 residues. V shed 0 bases and J 5 bases; nucleotides not matched to a gene: 7. The chain's CDR3 is CASSQDAGLASETQYF. The CDR3 DNA reads TGTGCCAGCAGCCAAGACGCGGGACTAGCCTCCGAGACCCAGTACTTC.

This clonotype was seen only a few times. The CDR3 loop is CASSWTRGEKLFF. The CDR3 DNA reads TGCGCCAGCAGCTGGACGCGGGGTGAAAAACTGTTTTTT. The chain recombines TRBV4-1 with TRBJ1-4, with D unresolved. The V gene lost 5 bases and the J gene lost 7 bases, with 11 bases spanning the gap. The CDR3 extends over 13 amino acids. Germline CDR1 and CDR2: MGHRA and YSYEKL.

This clonotype was seen ten or more times. The rearrangement uses TRBV10-3 and TRBJ2-1; the D call may be TRBD1 or TRBD2 (5 bases each). From germline, CDR1 is ENHRY and CDR2 SYGVKD. The V end lost 7 bases, the J end lost 6 bases, and 19 bases lay between the germline ends. This CDR3 has 15 residues. The CDR3 sequence is CAIKTIGDGVNEQFF. CDR3 sequence (DNA): TGTGCCATCAAAACTATCGGGGACGGGGTCAATGAGCAGTTCTTC.

The chain recombines TRBV4-1 with TRBJ2-7; 7 positions match TRBD2. With V trimmed by 3 bases and J by 6 bases, 8 bases remained unmatched. The CDR3 has 14 residues. CDR1 is MGHRA and CDR2 is YSYEKL in the germline V gene. The CDR3 DNA reads TGCGCCAGCAGCCATACTGGGGGGGTGTCCGAGCAGTACTTC. Amino acid sequence: CASSHTGGVSEQYF.

Only a few counts were recorded for this clonotype. The chain couples TRBV5-1 to TRBJ2-7; TRBD1 matches 8 bases. The CDR3 has 13 amino acids. J was trimmed by 5 bases and V by 0 bases; bases with no gene match: 1. Germline CDR1 is SGHRS and CDR2 is YFSETQ. The CDR3 DNA sequence: TGCGCCAGCAGCTTGGCAGGGGGCCACGAGCAGTACTTC. Translating gives CASSLAGGHEQYF. The whole variable domain, remainder taken from reference TRBV5-1 and TRBJ2-7, is KAGVTQTPRYLIKTRGQQVTLSCSPISGHRSVSWYQQTPGQGLQFLFEYFSETQRNKGNFPGRFSGRQFSNSRSEMNVSTLELGDSALYLCASSLAGGHEQYFGPGTRLTVT.

This clonotype was counted many times. The genes are TRBV20-1 and TRBJ2-7, with D possibly TRBD1 on 6 matching bases. Germline V gene sequence: CDR1 DFQATT, CDR2 SNEGSKA (reference sequence). V lost 4 bases, J lost 2 bases, and 15 bases lay in between. This CDR3 comprises 14 residues. The CDR3 region has the DNA TGCAGTGCTACGGGGACCGGGACAACCTACGAGCAGTACTTC. It yields the protein CSATGTGTTYEQYF.

This clonotype was seen only a few times. This chain connects TRBV6-2 or TRBV6-3 to TRBJ2-5, with D perhaps TRBD2 (6 bases). V was clipped by 0 bases and J by 5 bases, with 13 bases between them. Germline V lookup: CDR1 MNHEY, CDR2 SVGEGT. The CDR3 spans 15 residues. CDR3 region: CASSYSISGRETQYF. The CDR3 nucleotides are TGTGCCAGCAGTTACTCGATTTCAGGGAGGGAGACCCAGTACTTC.

The V gene is TRBV4-1, the J gene TRBJ2-7; a weak D match, TRBD1 (7 bases). Per the germline V gene, CDR1 is MGHRA and CDR2 is YSYEKL. The CDR3 has 15 residues. The ends were cut back, 1 base at V and 3 bases at J, with 13 bases in the middle. CDR3 loop: CASSQGDRLVYEQYF. The CDR3 region has the DNA TGCGCCAGCAGCCAAGGGGACAGACTAGTCTACGAGCAGTACTTC.

This clonotype was counted a few times. Possible read error: a much larger clone is one base away. This chain uses TRBV9 with TRBJ1-1; D is uncertain. Trimming shortened V by 6 bases and J by 1 base, and 13 bases separated the two germline ends. The germline V gene has CDR1 SGDLS and CDR2 YYNGEE. CDR3 length: 14 residues. The DNA of the CDR3 is TGTGCCAGCAACGTTACCGCATCGAACACTGAAGCTTTCTTT. Translation: CASNVTASNTEAFF.

This clonotype has a handful of counts. The chain combines TRBV28 with TRBJ2-5, with D perhaps being TRBD1 or TRBD2 (5 bases each). V dropped 6 bases and J dropped 1 base, with 9 bases sitting between them. Germline lookup yields CDR1 MDHEN and CDR2 SYDVKM. The CDR3 is 13 residues long. In nucleotides, the CDR3 is TGTGCCAGCAGGGGACCGAGCCAAGAGACCCAGTACTTC. Amino acid sequence: CASRGPSQETQYF.

The chain recombines TRBV27 with TRBJ2-1; 8 bases fit TRBD1. J was trimmed by 6 bases and V by 7 bases; bases with no gene match: 11. The CDR3 is 15 residues long. Germline V gives CDR1 MNHEY, CDR2 SMNVEV (reference sequence). For the CDR3, the DNA is TGTGCCAGCAATAGGGATTTGACAGGGGCCAATGAGCAGTTCTTC. This gives the protein CASNRDLTGANEQFF.

The chain uses TRBV7-2 and TRBJ1-5; D possibly corresponds to TRBD1 (6 bases). V lost 2 bases and J lost 2, with 10 bases in between. Germline V CDR1 and CDR2: SGHTA, FQGNSA. The CDR3 is 15 residues long. The CDR3: CASSLYRARNQPQHF. CDR3 DNA: TGTGCCAGCAGCTTATACAGGGCTCGCAATCAGCCCCAGCATTTT.

This sequence joins TRBV6-1 and TRBJ2-1; tentative D call: TRBD2 (5 bases). This CDR3 comprises 16 residues. Trimming stripped 6 bases from V and 2 bases from J, with 17 bases between. Looked up from germline, CDR1 is MNHNS and CDR2 is SASEGT. This CDR3 is CASRGLTRATYNEQFF. DNA for the CDR3: TGTGCCAGCAGGGGCCTTACTAGGGCAACCTACAATGAGCAGTTCTTC.

The chain uses TRBV20-1 and TRBJ2-1, with TRBD2 matching 13 bases. The V gene's germline CDR1 is DFQATT and CDR2 SNEGSKA (reference sequence). This CDR3 contains 21 residues. The J segment lost 4 bases and the V segment lost 1 base, leaving 19 bases of the junction unmatched. CDR3 in amino acids: CSARAGGLAGHHLREYNEQFF. The CDR3 DNA is TGCAGTGCTAGAGCCGGGGGACTAGCGGGACATCACCTCCGAGAGTACAATGAGCAGTTCTTC.

This clonotype was detected ten times or more. The chain links TRBV10-3 to TRBJ2-3, with D uncertain. The germline gives CDR1 ENHRY, CDR2 SYGVKD. Trimming removed 5 bases from V and 2 bases from J, with 11 bases in between. This CDR3 has 14 amino acids. For the CDR3, the DNA is TGTGCCATCAGTCGGACGGGCCTCACAGATACGCAGTATTTT. Its translation is CAISRTGLTDTQYF.